The T cell receptor beta chain described here comes from a study of CD8+ T cells in alopecia areata. Study at large: Tofacitinib lasted 6 to 18 months, then 6 months off drug. Affected scalp percentage set treated patients' severity scores. Findings and caveats of the study: Relative to mice, TCR sharing across patients was less clear, a difference possibly HLA-related. Scalp clonality, together with expanded CD8+ clones among the top 100, fell significantly with tofacitinib.

Described treatment: oral pan-JAK inhibitor, 5-10 mg twice daily. This clone was observed a single time. The target antigen is unknown. Trimming removed 0 bases at V and 5 bases at J, with 17 bases between. Germline V gene lookup returns CDR1 GTSNPN and CDR2 SVGIG (reference sequence). The CDR3 sequence is 15 residues long. It was cDNA, reverse transcribed from extracted RNA, that served as the sequencing template. The data were produced by immunoSEQ multiplex PCR, yet TCRdb's version contains in-frame clones alone and is incomplete. Of roughly 200,000 clones in the sample, roughly three fifths are singletons; the top ten hold 10% to 15%.

The V call is TRBV30, the J call TRBJ2-7, with D possibly matching TRBD2 (7 bases). This clonotype was obtained from a human donor with alopecia areata. The specimen comprised CD8+ T cells sorted from blood, sampled at week 24, from a patient treated with tofacitinib. The CDR3 region is CAWSVGVGGLDEQYF. The DNA for the CDR3 is TGTGCCTGGAGTGTAGGCGTGGGGGGGCTTGACGAGCAGTACTTC.